The 8 T cell receptor beta chains in this list originate from one sample, sequenced in a study of T cells in Graves' hyperthyroidism and ophthalmopathy. TCR beta CDR3 sequences were amplified from RNA transcripts. HTBI primers were the set used in a first-round RT-PCR of the TCR CDR3. One entry per CDR3 protein results from TCRdb running MiXCR on the multiplex PCR reads. In the table there are 300,000 to 400,000 distinct CDR3 sequences, 15% to 20% of which are singletons. The sequenced material came from blood. The receptors here all came from a woman in her forties or fifties with Graves' hyperthyroidism.

The chain uses TRBV5-1 and TRBJ1-1; no definite D call. V was trimmed by 4 bases and J by 1 base, leaving 11 bases between them. CDR1 and CDR2 from the germline V gene are SGHRS and YFSETQ. The CDR3 contains 14 residues. CDR3: CASSRTDPNTEAFF. CDR3 nucleotide sequence: TGCGCCAGCAGCCGTACGGATCCGAACACTGAAGCTTTCTTT.

This chain links TRBV5-1 with TRBJ1-4, with D hard to call. Trimming removed 1 base at V and 5 bases at J, with 6 bases between. This CDR3 contains 13 residues. Germline assignment: CDR1 SGHRS and CDR2 YFSETQ. In DNA, the CDR3 is TGCGCCAGCAGCTTGAGCCCCAATGAAAAACTGTTTTTT. Protein: CASSLSPNEKLFF.

This clonotype was detected many times. The chain has TRBV20-1 and TRBJ2-3; no clear D. Germline CDR1 and CDR2: DFQATT and SNEGSKA (reference sequence). Trimming removed 4 bases at V and 0 bases at J, with 14 bases between. The CDR3 contains 15 residues. The CDR3 spells CSAKETYTSTDTQYF. The DNA of the CDR3 is TGCAGTGCTAAGGAAACGTACACTAGCACAGATACGCAGTATTTT.

This clonotype was observed many times. The chain links TRBV2 to TRBJ2-1; maybe TRBD2 (5 bases). The CDR3 consists of 14 residues. The V end lost 10 bases, the J end lost 5 bases, and 18 bases lay between the germline ends. CDR1 SNHLY and CDR2 FYNNEI come from the germline V gene. CDR3 loop: CATKRTVTDNEQFF. CDR3 coding DNA: TGTGCCACCAAAAGGACTGTGACGGACAATGAGCAGTTCTTC.

V and J are TRBV29-1 and TRBJ2-3; 12 nucleotides align to TRBD2. Trimming cost V 7 bases and J 6 bases; bases outside gene matches: 2. This CDR3 contains 12 residues. Germline CDR1 and CDR2: SQVTM and ANQGSEA. The CDR3 coding sequence is TGCAGCGATACTAGCGGGAGGGATACGCAGTATTTT. Translated, it gives CSDTSGRDTQYF.

Details on this clonotype: This may arise from a read error, as a much more abundant clone is one base away. The rearrangement links TRBV11-2 to TRBJ2-7; possible D gene TRBD2, 5 bases. The V gene lost 0 bases and the J gene lost 2 bases, with 14 bases spanning the gap. CDR1 and CDR2 (germline): SGHAT, FQNNGV. The CDR3 loop spans 16 amino acids. CDR3 sequence reads: CASSLDSGRATYEQYF. CDR3 DNA sequence: TGTGCCAGCAGCTTAGATTCTGGGCGGGCGACCTACGAGCAGTACTTC.

The rearrangement links TRBV30 to TRBJ2-3, with 9 bases aligning to TRBD1. This CDR3 comprises 13 residues. Germline loops: CDR1 GTSNPN, CDR2 SVGIG (reference sequence). The V gene end was trimmed by 5 bases and the J gene end by 2 bases; junction bases not matched to a gene: 2. CDR3 loop: CAWGQGTTDTQYF. The CDR3 DNA reads TGTGCCTGGGGACAGGGGACCACAGATACGCAGTATTTT. Drawing the rest from reference TRBV30 and TRBJ2-3, the complete variable domain is SQTIHQWPATLVQPVGSPLSLECTVEGTSNPNLYWYRQAAGRGLQLLFYSVGIGQISSEVPQNLSASRPQDRQFILSSKKLLLSDSGFYLCAWGQGTTDTQYFGPGTRLTVL.

The chain carries TRBV5-1 and TRBJ2-7, with TRBD2 matching over 9 bases. V trimming: 0 bases; J trimming: 4 bases; junction bases outside the gene matches: 5. The CDR3 contains 15 residues. Germline V CDR1 and CDR2: SGHRS, YFSETQ. The CDR3 here is CASSLAGTSMYEQYF. In nucleotides, the CDR3 is TGCGCCAGCAGCTTGGCCGGGACTAGCATGTACGAGCAGTACTTC.